These 3 T cell receptor beta chains originate from one sample sequenced in a study of blood T cell repertoires in COVID-19. Some clones are missing from TCRdb's copy, which holds only in-frame ones; the method was immunoSEQ multiplex PCR. This table holds 250,000 or so clones, over 80% found once. The sample comprised peripheral blood. These receptors were obtained from a woman in her thirties or forties who had recovered from COVID-19.

This clone has only one observation. V usage is TRBV6-5 and J usage is TRBJ2-7; 8 positions agree with TRBD1. This CDR3 comprises 15 residues. With V trimmed by 5 bases and J by 2 bases, 8 bases remained unmatched. Germline values: CDR1 MNHEY, CDR2 SVGAGI. The CDR3 DNA follows: TGTGCCAGCAGTCTCCACGACAGGGGCGCCTACGAGCAGTACTTC. Protein: CASSLHDRGAYEQYF.

The chain couples TRBV7-9 to TRBJ2-7; 9 positions match TRBD1. Losses at the gene ends were 6 bases for V and 5 bases for J; bases not matched to a gene: 11. The CDR3 has 15 amino acids. CDR1 and CDR2 (germline): SEHNR, FQNEAQ (reference sequence). Here the CDR3 reads CASSFSEQGANEQYF. The DNA for the CDR3 is TGTGCCAGCAGTTTCTCGGAACAGGGGGCCAACGAGCAGTACTTC.

V is TRBV7-6 and J is TRBJ1-2; D gene uncertain. The germline V gene encodes CDR1 SGHVS and CDR2 FNYEAQ. V was clipped by 8 bases and J by 2 bases, with 12 bases between them. This CDR3 contains 13 residues. CDR3 residues: CASGMAGNYGYTF. CDR3 DNA: TGTGCCAGCGGTATGGCGGGGAACTATGGCTACACCTTC.